The next 30 T cell receptor beta chains were all read from a single sample in a study of T cells in Graves' hyperthyroidism and ophthalmopathy. The source material, RNA transcripts, was used to amplify TCR beta CDR3 regions. TCR CDR3 regions were first amplified by RT-PCR with HTBI primers. TCRdb analysed the multiplex PCR reads with MiXCR anew, one entry per CDR3 protein. Here the sample spans about 290,000 distinct CDR3 sequences, approximately 13% being singletons. Sequenced material: blood. These receptors were obtained from a woman aged 40 to 49 with Graves' hyperthyroidism.

This clonotype was seen many times. The chain couples TRBV15 to TRBJ2-3; no clear D gene. The ends were cut back, 0 bases at V and 2 bases at J, with 0 bases in the middle. Germline values: CDR1 LNHNV, CDR2 YYDKDF (reference sequence). This CDR3 contains 12 residues. CDR3 loop: CATSRDTDTQYF. The CDR3 nucleotides read TGTGCCACCAGCAGAGACACAGATACGCAGTATTTT.

This clonotype was counted at least ten times. The rearrangement uses TRBV12-3 or TRBV12-4 and TRBJ1-2; D not certain. The CDR3 has 12 amino acids. V shed 3 bases and J shed 8 bases, with 10 bases lying between them. The CDR3 DNA reads TGTGCCAGCAGTTTTGGGGTTGGCGGCTACACCTTC. Residues: CASSFGVGGYTF.

The chain couples TRBV29-1 to TRBJ1-3, with D unresolved. The CDR3 has 14 residues. The V gene's germline CDR1 is SQVTM and CDR2 ANQGSEA. The V and J ends lost 7 bases and 4 bases respectively, with 17 bases between them. CDR3 in amino acids: CSAPFEALGNTIYF. The CDR3 nucleotides read TGCAGCGCCCCCTTCGAGGCACTGGGAAACACCATATATTTT.

The chain carries TRBV4-1 and TRBJ1-6, with D hard to call. V gave up 1 base and J gave up 3 bases, with 16 bases separating them. Looked up from germline, CDR1 is MGHRA and CDR2 is YSYEKL. The CDR3 runs 18 residues. CDR3 sequence reads: CASSQGGSVGDYNSPLHF. The DNA for the CDR3 is TGCGCCAGCAGCCAAGGAGGTTCAGTCGGTGACTATAATTCACCCCTCCACTTT.

This clonotype was picked up a small number of times. V usage is TRBV20-1 and J usage is TRBJ2-1; perhaps TRBD1 as D (7 bases). Germline CDR1 is DFQATT and CDR2 is SNEGSKA (reference sequence). The V gene lost 0 bases and the J gene lost 0 bases, with 15 bases spanning the gap. The CDR3 loop spans 17 amino acids. The CDR3 bases are TGCAGTGCTAGAGATCAGGGGGGTACTCACTCCTACAATGAGCAGTTCTTC. The encoded protein is CSARDQGGTHSYNEQFF.

About this clonotype: It may be a read error: a sequence one base away is much more abundant. J is TRBJ2-3 and V is TRBV4-2, with 7 bases aligning to TRBD1. Germline-derived CDR1 and CDR2 are LGHNA and YNFKEQ. V trimming: 3 bases; J trimming: 4 bases; junction bases outside the gene matches: 7. This CDR3 contains 15 residues. The CDR3 DNA is TGTGCCAGCAGCCACGATGTCACAGGGGCAGATACGCAGTATTTT. Translated, it gives CASSHDVTGADTQYF.

A remark on this clonotype: Since a much larger clone is just one base distant, this may be a read error. The chain carries TRBV28 and TRBJ2-1; D not certain. With the DNA end fitting TRBJ2-7 better, the J assignment may be wrong. The CDR3 is 15 residues long. Germline CDR1 reads MDHEN; CDR2 reads SYDVKM. CDR3 sequence: CASSMLRESYNEQYF. The CDR3 DNA reads as TGTGCCAGCAGTATGCTTCGAGAATCCTACAATGAGCAGTACTTC.

This clonotype was observed at least ten times. The CDR3 protein is CAISGGGTGHEQYF. The CDR3 DNA reads as TGTGCCATCAGTGGAGGTGGGACTGGTCACGAGCAGTACTTC. V and J are TRBV10-3 and TRBJ2-7; tentative D call: TRBD2 (6 bases). Per germline, CDR1 ENHRY and CDR2 SYGVKD. The ends were cut back, 4 bases at V and 5 bases at J, with 15 bases in the middle. The CDR3 loop spans 14 amino acids.

V gene TRBV2 combines with J gene TRBJ1-2; 7 bases are a match to TRBD1. V was pared by 6 bases and J by 3 bases, with 10 bases of the junction left unmatched. CDR3 length: 15 amino acids. CDR1 and CDR2 from the germline V gene are SNHLY and FYNNEI. CDR3 nucleotides: TGTGCCAGCAGCGATGGGGGGACAGCCGACTATGGCTACACCTTC. Translation: CASSDGGTADYGYTF.

This clonotype was observed many times. V gene TRBV3-1 combines with J gene TRBJ2-1; D uncertain. The CDR3 has 14 residues. The germline V gene encodes CDR1 LGHDT and CDR2 YNNKEL (reference sequence). V was trimmed by 4 bases and J by 3 bases, leaving 10 bases between them. The CDR3 sequence: CASSPLPYYNEQFF. CDR3 nucleotide sequence: TGTGCCAGCAGCCCCCTCCCTTACTACAATGAGCAGTTCTTC.

This clonotype was found many times. This chain connects TRBV29-1 to TRBJ1-2; D is uncertain. V was pared by 4 bases and J by 7 bases, with 4 bases between. Germline V gives CDR1 SQVTM, CDR2 ANQGSEA. This CDR3 comprises 9 residues. The CDR3: CSVGSGYTF. The CDR3 nucleotides are TGCAGCGTTGGGTCTGGCTACACCTTC.

This clonotype was detected many times. This chain uses TRBV6-2 or TRBV6-3 with TRBJ2-5; no clear D. The V gene's germline CDR1 is MNHEY and CDR2 SVGEGT. The CDR3 covers 15 residues. Trimming cost V 5 bases and J 1 base, with 14 bases left between them. The CDR3 spells CASSIRTAVQETQYF. As DNA, the CDR3 is TGTGCCAGCAGTATTCGTACCGCGGTCCAAGAGACCCAGTACTTC.

This clonotype was observed many times. The rearrangement joins TRBV12-3 or TRBV12-4 to TRBJ2-5; 11 bases match TRBD2. With 2 bases clipped from V and 4 bases from J, the junction kept 3 bases outside the gene matches. This CDR3 has 15 amino acids. CDR3 loop: CASSLLAGGRETQYF. CDR3 coding DNA: TGTGCCAGCAGTTTACTAGCGGGAGGACGAGAGACCCAGTACTTC.

This clonotype has at least ten counts. The chain employs TRBV28 and TRBJ2-7; TRBD2 matches at 11 bases. V trimming: 5 bases; J trimming: 1 base; junction bases outside the gene matches: 19. Germline CDR1 and CDR2: MDHEN and SYDVKM. The CDR3 contains 20 residues. The CDR3 protein is CASSPGRKYIAGGGSYEQYF. The DNA of the CDR3 is TGTGCCAGCAGTCCGGGCAGGAAATACATAGCGGGAGGGGGGTCCTACGAGCAGTACTTC.

This clonotype was found many times. J is TRBJ2-7 and V is TRBV6-2 or TRBV6-3; D gene unclear. The V end was cut by 4 bases, the J end by 0 bases, with 10 bases between. Germline loops: CDR1 MNHEY, CDR2 SVGEGT. This CDR3 has 14 residues. CDR3 amino acids: CASSSQRSSYEQYF. In nucleotides, the CDR3 is TGTGCCAGCAGTTCACAACGGTCCTCCTACGAGCAGTACTTC.

This clonotype has at least ten counts. The gene calls are TRBV10-1 and TRBJ1-1, with D possibly TRBD1 on 6 matching bases. CDR1 and CDR2 from the germline V gene are WNHNN and SYGVQD (reference sequence). The V and J ends lost 4 bases and 5 bases respectively, with 11 bases between them. The CDR3 spans 13 residues. The CDR3 protein is CASSAGTLTEAFF. The CDR3 DNA is TGCGCCAGCAGTGCCGGGACACTGACTGAAGCTTTCTTT.

This chain links TRBV19 with TRBJ2-1; TRBD2 is a possible D gene (6 bases). The CDR3 runs to 14 residues. Germline V gene lookup returns CDR1 LNHDA and CDR2 SQIVND (reference sequence). V lost 6 bases to trimming and J lost 6 bases, with 15 bases between them. The CDR3 protein is CASRADYTSNEQFF. The CDR3 bases are TGTGCCAGTAGGGCGGACTACACAAGCAATGAGCAGTTCTTC.

This clonotype was detected many times. CDR3 nucleotide sequence: TGTGCCATCAGAGCGGGGGGACTTGACGAGCAGTACTTC. This encodes CAIRAGGLDEQYF. J is TRBJ2-7 and V is TRBV10-3; TRBD2 matches at 9 bases. The V gene's germline CDR1 is ENHRY and CDR2 SYGVKD. The CDR3 length is 13 residues. V lost 6 bases, J lost 5 bases, and 5 bases stayed unmatched.

This chain uses TRBV19 with TRBJ2-5; 9 bases are a match to TRBD2. The CDR3 runs 16 residues. Germline V gene data show CDR1 as LNHDA and CDR2 as SQIVND (reference sequence). The V and J ends lost 6 bases and 1 base, in that order; junction bases with no gene match: 9. The DNA of the CDR3 is TGTGCCAGTAGCCCCCGAAATAGCGGGGGCCAAGAGACCCAGTACTTC. It encodes CASSPRNSGGQETQYF.

This clonotype was picked up many times. The chain uses TRBV28 and TRBJ2-3; D is perhaps TRBD2 (6 bases). Germline V gives CDR1 MDHEN, CDR2 SYDVKM. The CDR3 contains 16 residues. Trimming left V 3 bases short and J 1 base short, with 14 bases between. CDR3 sequence: CASSFPGSQGTDTQYF. In DNA, the CDR3 is TGTGCCAGCAGTTTTCCCGGGAGTCAGGGCACAGATACGCAGTATTTT.

This clonotype was counted ten times or more. The junction differs from germline at one of its ends, possibly a read error. The chain couples TRBV7-2 to TRBJ2-1, with D possibly matching TRBD2 (5 bases). This CDR3 is built from 12 residues. Germline V gene lookup returns CDR1 SGHTA and CDR2 FQGNSA. The CDR3 reads CASSLASVEQFF. The CDR3 DNA is TGTGCCAGCAGCCTAGCTTCCGTTGAGCAGTTCTTC.

This clonotype was detected many times. The chain joins TRBV28 to TRBJ1-2, with no clear D. The V end lost 3 bases, the J end lost 6 bases, and 8 bases lay between the germline ends. The CDR3 extends over 12 amino acids. Germline values: CDR1 MDHEN, CDR2 SYDVKM. The CDR3 loop is CASSFGPNGYTF. For the CDR3, the DNA is TGTGCCAGCAGTTTCGGTCCGAATGGCTACACCTTC.

The J gene is TRBJ2-1, the V gene TRBV30, with 8 bases fitting TRBD2. The CDR3 covers 13 residues. Germline CDR1 and CDR2: GTSNPN and SVGIG (reference sequence). Losses at the gene ends were 3 bases for V and 5 bases for J; bases not matched to a gene: 3. The CDR3 spells CAWRLAGNNEQFF. The DNA of the CDR3 is TGTGCCTGGAGGCTAGCGGGTAACAATGAGCAGTTCTTC.

This clonotype was recorded many times. The chain combines TRBV15 with TRBJ1-1; no clear D gene. The CDR3 has 15 residues. Germline V gives CDR1 LNHNV, CDR2 YYDKDF (reference sequence). The ends were cut back, 0 bases at V and 1 base at J, with 9 bases in the middle. The CDR3 region has the DNA TGTGCCACCAGCAGAGATCGAGGAGCGAACACTGAAGCTTTCTTT. The encoded protein is CATSRDRGANTEAFF. The full variable domain, in which reference TRBV15 and TRBJ1-1 provide the parts outside the CDR3, is DAMVIQNPRYQVTQFGKPVTLSCSQTLNHNVMYWYQQKSSQAPKLLFHYYDKDFNNEADTPDNFQSRRPNTSFCFLDIRSPGLGDTAMYLCATSRDRGANTEAFFGQGTRLTVV.

This clonotype was counted at least ten times. The V and J genes are TRBV29-1 and TRBJ2-6; D might be TRBD2 (6 bases). The germline V gene encodes CDR1 SQVTM and CDR2 ANQGSEA. The CDR3 loop spans 14 amino acids. Trimming removed 7 bases at V and 0 bases at J, with 10 bases between. The CDR3 DNA follows: TGCAGCGAGTACGGGAGCTCTGGGGCCAACGTCCTGACTTTC. As protein: CSEYGSSGANVLTF.

This clonotype was observed a single time. The chain recombines TRBV9 with TRBJ1-1, with no clear D. The V end lost 1 base, the J end lost 3 bases, and 7 bases lay between the germline ends. The CDR3 consists of 13 residues. The germline V gene encodes CDR1 SGDLS and CDR2 YYNGEE. CDR3 amino acids: CASSVTTHTEAFF. Here the CDR3 DNA reads TGTGCCAGCAGCGTAACCACGCACACTGAAGCTTTCTTT.

This clonotype was counted many times. The genes are TRBV29-1 and TRBJ2-1, with 9 bases aligning to TRBD2. Germline CDR1 SQVTM, CDR2 ANQGSEA. The CDR3 is made up of 14 amino acids. V dropped 7 bases and J dropped 4; count of bases not matched to a gene: 8. The CDR3 region has the DNA TGCAGCGCCAGGCGGGAGGGCCGGTACAATGAGCAGTTCTTC. This sequence encodes CSARREGRYNEQFF.

This clonotype was counted only a few times. The CDR3 reads CASSGQGPSGANVLTF. CDR3 DNA: TGTGCCAGCAGTGGGCAGGGCCCTTCTGGGGCCAACGTCCTGACTTTC. The rearrangement uses TRBV2 and TRBJ2-6; TRBD1 is a possible D gene (5 bases). V dropped 4 bases and J dropped 1 base, with 11 bases sitting between them. This CDR3 contains 16 residues. The V gene's germline CDR1 is SNHLY and CDR2 FYNNEI.

The rearrangement joins TRBV28 to TRBJ1-6, with a possible D match to TRBD1 (5 bases). V was shortened by 2 bases and J by 9 bases, with 14 bases between the two germline ends. The germline V gene has CDR1 MDHEN and CDR2 SYDVKM. The CDR3 contains 15 residues. CDR3 sequence: CASSLAQGGGSPLHF. CDR3 nucleotide sequence: TGTGCCAGCAGTTTAGCGCAGGGAGGCGGTTCACCCCTCCACTTT.

The rearrangement joins TRBV29-1 to TRBJ2-3, with D hard to call. The CDR3 is made up of 11 amino acids. Germline V gene data show CDR1 as SQVTM and CDR2 as ANQGSEA. V was shortened by 7 bases and J by 3 bases, with 8 bases between the two germline ends. CDR3 coding DNA: TGCAGCGGCTCACGGACAGATACGCAGTATTTT. Encoded protein: CSGSRTDTQYF.